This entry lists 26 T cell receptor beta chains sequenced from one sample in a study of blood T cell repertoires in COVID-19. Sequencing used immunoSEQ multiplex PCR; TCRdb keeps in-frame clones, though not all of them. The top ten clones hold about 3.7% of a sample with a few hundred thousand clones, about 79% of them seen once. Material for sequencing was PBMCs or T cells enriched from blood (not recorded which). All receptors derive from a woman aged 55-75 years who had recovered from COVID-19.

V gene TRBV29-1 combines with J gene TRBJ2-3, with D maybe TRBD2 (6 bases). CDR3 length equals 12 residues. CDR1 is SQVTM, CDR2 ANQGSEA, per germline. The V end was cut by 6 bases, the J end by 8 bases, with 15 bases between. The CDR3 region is CSVRRRGGTQYF. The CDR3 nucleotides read TGCAGCGTCCGGCGGCGGGGAGGTACGCAGTATTTT.

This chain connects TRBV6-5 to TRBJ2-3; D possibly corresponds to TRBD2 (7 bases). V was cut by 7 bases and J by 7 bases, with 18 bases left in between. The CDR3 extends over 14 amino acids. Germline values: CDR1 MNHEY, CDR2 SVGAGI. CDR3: CASNQGRAAYTQYF. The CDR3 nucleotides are TGTGCCAGCAACCAGGGGAGGGCCGCTTATACGCAGTATTTT.

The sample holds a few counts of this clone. The chain's CDR3 is CSGATARASGNTIYF. The CDR3 bases are TGCAGCGGAGCGACAGCGAGAGCCTCTGGAAACACCATATATTTT. The chain employs TRBV29-1 and TRBJ1-3; D possibly corresponds to TRBD1 (5 bases). This CDR3 is built from 15 residues. CDR1 is SQVTM and CDR2 is ANQGSEA in the germline V gene. Trimming cost V 7 bases and J 0 bases, with 16 bases left between them.

CDR3 sequence: CASSQDPNQGQGRNSPLHF. DNA of the CDR3: TGTGCCAGCAGCCAAGATCCGAACCAGGGACAGGGGAGGAATTCACCCCTCCACTTT. The rearrangement joins TRBV14 to TRBJ1-6; 10 positions agree with TRBD1. Trimming at V came to 0 bases and at J to 7 bases, leaving 12 bases not matched to a gene. Looked up from germline, CDR1 is SGHDN and CDR2 is FVKESK. This CDR3 comprises 19 residues.

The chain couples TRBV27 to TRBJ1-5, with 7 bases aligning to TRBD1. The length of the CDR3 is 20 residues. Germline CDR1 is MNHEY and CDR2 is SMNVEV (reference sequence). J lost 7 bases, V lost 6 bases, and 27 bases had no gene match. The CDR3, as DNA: TGTGCCAGCAGAATGGAACAGGGGCGCTCAGCACCGGTAAAGAGACAGCCCCAGCATTTT. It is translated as CASRMEQGRSAPVKRQPQHF.

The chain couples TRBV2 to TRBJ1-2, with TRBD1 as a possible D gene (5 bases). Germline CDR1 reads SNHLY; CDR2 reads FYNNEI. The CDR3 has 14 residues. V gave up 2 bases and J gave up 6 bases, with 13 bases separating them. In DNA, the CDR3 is TGTGCCAGCAGTGAAACGACAGAGATCCATGGCTACACCTTC. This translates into CASSETTEIHGYTF.

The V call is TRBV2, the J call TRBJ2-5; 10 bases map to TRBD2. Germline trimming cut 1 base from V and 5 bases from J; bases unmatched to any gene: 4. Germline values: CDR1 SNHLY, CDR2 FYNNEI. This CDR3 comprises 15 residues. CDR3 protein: CASSEERGGWETQYF. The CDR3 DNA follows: TGTGCCAGCAGTGAAGAGCGGGGGGGCTGGGAGACCCAGTACTTC.

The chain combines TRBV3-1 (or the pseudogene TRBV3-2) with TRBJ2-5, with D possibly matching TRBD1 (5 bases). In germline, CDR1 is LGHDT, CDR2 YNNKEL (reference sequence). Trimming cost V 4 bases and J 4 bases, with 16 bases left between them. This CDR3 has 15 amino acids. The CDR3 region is CASSPQLTQGETQYF. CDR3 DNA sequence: TGTGCCAGCAGCCCACAATTAACCCAGGGAGAGACCCAGTACTTC.

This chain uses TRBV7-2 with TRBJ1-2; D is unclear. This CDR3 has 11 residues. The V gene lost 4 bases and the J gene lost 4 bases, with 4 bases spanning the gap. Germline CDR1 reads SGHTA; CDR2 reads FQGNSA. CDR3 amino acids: CASSSRYGYTF. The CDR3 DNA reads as TGTGCCAGCAGCTCCCGCTATGGCTACACCTTC.

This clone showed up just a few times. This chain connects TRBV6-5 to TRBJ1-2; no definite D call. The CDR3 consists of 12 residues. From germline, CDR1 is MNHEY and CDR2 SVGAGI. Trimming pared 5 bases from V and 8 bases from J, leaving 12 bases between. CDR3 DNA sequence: TGTGCCAGCAGTATCCATGGGGAGGGCTACACCTTC. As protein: CASSIHGEGYTF.

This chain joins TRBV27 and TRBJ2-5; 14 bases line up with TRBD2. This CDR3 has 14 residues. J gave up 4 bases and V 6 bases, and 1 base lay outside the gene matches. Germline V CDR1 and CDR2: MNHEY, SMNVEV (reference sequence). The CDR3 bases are TGTGCCAGCAGAGGACTAGCGGGGGGAGAGACCCAGTACTTC. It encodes CASRGLAGGETQYF.

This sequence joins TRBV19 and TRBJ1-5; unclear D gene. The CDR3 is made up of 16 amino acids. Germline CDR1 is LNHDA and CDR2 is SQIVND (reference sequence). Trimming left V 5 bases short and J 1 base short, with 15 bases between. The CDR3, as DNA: TGTGCCAGTAGTGTCCGGATTGGGGAGAGCAATCAGCCCCAGCATTTT. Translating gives CASSVRIGESNQPQHF.

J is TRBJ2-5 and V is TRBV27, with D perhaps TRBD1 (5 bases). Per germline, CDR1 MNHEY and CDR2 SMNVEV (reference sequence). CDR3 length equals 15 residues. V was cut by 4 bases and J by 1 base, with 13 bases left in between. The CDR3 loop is CASSSIGQGQETQYF. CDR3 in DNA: TGTGCCAGCAGTTCCATCGGGCAGGGCCAAGAGACCCAGTACTTC.

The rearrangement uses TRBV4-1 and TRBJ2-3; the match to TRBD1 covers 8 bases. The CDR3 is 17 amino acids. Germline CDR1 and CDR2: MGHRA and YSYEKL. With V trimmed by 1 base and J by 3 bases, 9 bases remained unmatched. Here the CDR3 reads CASSQGTGGEITDTQYF. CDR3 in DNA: TGCGCCAGCAGCCAAGGAACAGGGGGTGAAATAACAGATACGCAGTATTTT.

This chain's CDR3 is CASSLEGQGRSGNTIYF. CDR3 coding DNA: TGCGCCAGCAGCTTGGAAGGACAGGGCCGATCTGGAAACACCATATATTTT. The chain joins TRBV5-1 to TRBJ1-3; the match to TRBD1 covers 8 bases. Germline CDR1 reads SGHRS; CDR2 reads YFSETQ. V shed 0 bases and J 1 base; nucleotides not matched to a gene: 6. The CDR3 runs 17 residues.

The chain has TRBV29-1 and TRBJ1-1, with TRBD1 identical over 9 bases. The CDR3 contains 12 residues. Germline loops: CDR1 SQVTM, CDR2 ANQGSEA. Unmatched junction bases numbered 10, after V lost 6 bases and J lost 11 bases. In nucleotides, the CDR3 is TGCAGCGTCGATGGACAGGGGCCAGGGGCTTTCTTT. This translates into CSVDGQGPGAFF.

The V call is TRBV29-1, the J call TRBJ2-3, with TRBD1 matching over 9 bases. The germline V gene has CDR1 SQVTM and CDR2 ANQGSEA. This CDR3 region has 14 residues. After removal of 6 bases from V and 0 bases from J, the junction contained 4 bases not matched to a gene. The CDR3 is CSVIQGASTDTQYF. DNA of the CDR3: TGCAGCGTAATACAGGGGGCTAGCACAGATACGCAGTATTTT.

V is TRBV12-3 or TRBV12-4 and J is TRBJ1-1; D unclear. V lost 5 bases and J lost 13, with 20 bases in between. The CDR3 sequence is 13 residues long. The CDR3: CASSPRTLPGGFF. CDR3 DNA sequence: TGTGCCAGCAGTCCCCGAACCCTTCCTGGAGGTTTCTTT.

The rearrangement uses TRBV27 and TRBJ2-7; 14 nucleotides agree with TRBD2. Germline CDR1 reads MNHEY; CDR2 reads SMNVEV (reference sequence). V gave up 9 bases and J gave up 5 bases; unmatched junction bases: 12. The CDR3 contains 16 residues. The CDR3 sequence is CASKPGLAGVVHEQYF. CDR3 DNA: TGTGCCAGTAAACCGGGACTAGCGGGAGTGGTGCACGAGCAGTACTTC.

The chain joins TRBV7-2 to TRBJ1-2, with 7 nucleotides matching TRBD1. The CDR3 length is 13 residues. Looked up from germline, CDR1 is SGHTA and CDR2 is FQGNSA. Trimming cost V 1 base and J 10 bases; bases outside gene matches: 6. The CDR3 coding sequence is TGTGCCAGCAGCTTAGAGGGGGCGTTGGACTACACCTTC. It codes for CASSLEGALDYTF. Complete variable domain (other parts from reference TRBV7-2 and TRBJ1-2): GAGVSQSPSNKVTEKGKDVELRCDPISGHTALYWYRQSLGQGLEFLIYFQGNSAPDKSGLPSDRFSAERTGGSVSTLTIQRTQQEDSAVYLCASSLEGALDYTFGSGTRLTVV.

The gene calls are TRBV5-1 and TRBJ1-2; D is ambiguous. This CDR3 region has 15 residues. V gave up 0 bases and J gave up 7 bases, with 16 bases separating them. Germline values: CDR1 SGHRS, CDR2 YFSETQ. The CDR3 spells CASSLESRGIGGYTF. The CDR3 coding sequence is TGCGCCAGCAGCTTGGAGTCTCGGGGAATTGGTGGCTACACCTTC.

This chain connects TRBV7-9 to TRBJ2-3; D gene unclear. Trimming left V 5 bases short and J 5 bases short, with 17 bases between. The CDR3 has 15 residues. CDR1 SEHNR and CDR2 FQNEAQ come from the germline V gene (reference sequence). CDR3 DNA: TGTGCCAGCAGCCGCGACCTGGGCAAGGAAGATACGCAGTATTTT. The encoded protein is CASSRDLGKEDTQYF.

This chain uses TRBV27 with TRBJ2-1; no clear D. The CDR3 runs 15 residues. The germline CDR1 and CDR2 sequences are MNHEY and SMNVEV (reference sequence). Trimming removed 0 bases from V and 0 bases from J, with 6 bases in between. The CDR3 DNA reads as TGTGCCAGCAGTTTATCCTTTAACTCCTACAATGAGCAGTTCTTC. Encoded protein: CASSLSFNSYNEQFF.

The CDR3 coding sequence is TGTGCCAGCAGCTGGAATGACAGGGGGCACTATGGCTACACCTTC. Its protein product is CASSWNDRGHYGYTF. V usage is TRBV6-2 or TRBV6-3 and J usage is TRBJ1-2, with 10 positions matching TRBD1. V shed 6 bases, J shed 3 bases, and the junction held 7 bases outside the gene matches. Germline V gene lookup returns CDR1 MNHEY and CDR2 SVGEGT. This CDR3 is built from 15 residues.

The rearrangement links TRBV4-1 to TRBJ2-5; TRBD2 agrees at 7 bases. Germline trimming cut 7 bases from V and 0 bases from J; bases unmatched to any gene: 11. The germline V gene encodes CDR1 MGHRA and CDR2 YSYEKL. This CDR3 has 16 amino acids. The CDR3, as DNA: TGCGCCAGCAAAATGGGCGCGGGAGTAGACCAAGAGACCCAGTACTTC. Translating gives CASKMGAGVDQETQYF.

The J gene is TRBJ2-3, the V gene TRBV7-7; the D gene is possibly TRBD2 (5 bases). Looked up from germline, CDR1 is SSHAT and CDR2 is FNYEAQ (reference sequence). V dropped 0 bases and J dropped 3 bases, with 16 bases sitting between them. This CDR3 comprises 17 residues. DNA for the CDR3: TGTGCCAGCAGCTTAGCCCCCACTCCCGGAGGTACAGATACGCAGTATTTT. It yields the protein CASSLAPTPGGTDTQYF.